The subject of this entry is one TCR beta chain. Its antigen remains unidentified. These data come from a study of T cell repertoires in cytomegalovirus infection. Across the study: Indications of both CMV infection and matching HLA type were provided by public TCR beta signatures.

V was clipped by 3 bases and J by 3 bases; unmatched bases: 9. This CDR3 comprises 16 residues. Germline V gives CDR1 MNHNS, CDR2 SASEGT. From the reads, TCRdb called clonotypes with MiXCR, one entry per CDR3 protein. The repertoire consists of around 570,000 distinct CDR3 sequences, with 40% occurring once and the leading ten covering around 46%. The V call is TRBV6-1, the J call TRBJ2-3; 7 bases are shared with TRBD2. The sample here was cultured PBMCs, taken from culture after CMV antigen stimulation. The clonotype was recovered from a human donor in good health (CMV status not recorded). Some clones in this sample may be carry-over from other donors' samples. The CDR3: CASSERAGKGTDTQYF. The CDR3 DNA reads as TGTGCCAGCAGTGAGCGAGCGGGGAAGGGAACAGATACGCAGTATTTT.